Listed here are 16 T cell receptor beta chains from one sample, sequenced in a study of blood T cell repertoires in COVID-19. TCRdb's copy holds only in-frame clones and misses some; the assay was immunoSEQ multiplex PCR. Of more than 95,000 clones in the sample, 87% were seen once. Sequencing was performed on peripheral blood. Source of these receptors: a man aged 50 to 59 in a cohort sampled during active COVID-19.

V is TRBV14 and J is TRBJ2-3; 8 bases agree with TRBD2. The germline V gene has CDR1 SGHDN and CDR2 FVKESK. The trim removed 4 bases at V and 0 bases at J, leaving 6 bases unmatched. The CDR3 consists of 16 residues. The CDR3 DNA is TGTGCCAGCAGCCCGGGGGGGCACTCTAGCACAGATACGCAGTATTTT. This sequence encodes CASSPGGHSSTDTQYF. Drawing the rest from reference TRBV14 and TRBJ2-3, the complete variable domain is EAGVTQFPSHSVIEKGQTVTLRCDPISGHDNLYWYRRVMGKEIKFLLHFVKESKQDESGMPNNRFLAERTGGTYSTLKVQPAELEDSGVYFCASSPGGHSSTDTQYFGPGTRLTVL.

This sequence joins TRBV3-1 (or the pseudogene TRBV3-2) and TRBJ2-3; the match to TRBD2 covers 9 bases. V gave up 0 bases and J gave up 5 bases; unmatched junction bases: 6. Per germline, CDR1 LGHDT and CDR2 YNNKEL (reference sequence). The CDR3 sequence is 16 residues long. DNA for the CDR3: TGTGCCAGCAGCCAAGATCAAATAGCGGGGGTAGATACGCAGTATTTT. Protein: CASSQDQIAGVDTQYF.

The V and J genes are TRBV5-4 and TRBJ1-1; 10 nucleotides match TRBD1. The CDR3 spans 14 residues. Germline lookup yields CDR1 SGHNT and CDR2 YYREEE (reference sequence). The ends lost 4 bases at V and 1 base at J; junction bases unmatched: 1. CDR3 bases: TGTGCCAGCAGCGGACAGGGGGGGAACACTGAAGCTTTCTTT. Encoded protein: CASSGQGGNTEAFF.

This sequence joins TRBV28 and TRBJ1-4, with D perhaps matching TRBD1 (6 bases). V lost 4 bases, J lost 8 bases, and 14 bases lay in between. This CDR3 is built from 14 residues. From germline, CDR1 is MDHEN and CDR2 SYDVKM. The CDR3 DNA is TGTGCCAGCAGTTCCCTTACAGGGAACGAAAAACTGTTTTTT. Translating gives CASSSLTGNEKLFF.

CDR3: CAISGQGEGESYTF. CDR3 DNA sequence: TGTGCCATCAGTGGACAGGGGGAAGGAGAGAGCTACACCTTC. This sequence joins TRBV10-3 and TRBJ1-2, with 9 bases matching TRBD1. Germline V CDR1 and CDR2: ENHRY, SYGVKD. CDR3 length: 14 amino acids. V shed 4 bases, J shed 9 bases, and the junction held 9 bases outside the gene matches.

The gene calls are TRBV7-2 and TRBJ2-5, with D hard to call. CDR3 length equals 14 residues. Between the trimmed V and J ends, which lost 5 bases and 11 bases, there was a span of 21 bases. The germline gives CDR1 SGHTA, CDR2 FQGNSA. The CDR3 DNA follows: TGTGCCAGCAGCGATTTTGACACGGCTCGGAAGCAGTACTTC. This codes for CASSDFDTARKQYF.

V is TRBV29-1 and J is TRBJ2-6; D is unclear. With 8 bases removed from V and 2 bases from J, the gap between germline ends came to 10 bases. This CDR3 spans 13 amino acids. Germline V gene sequence: CDR1 SQVTM, CDR2 ANQGSEA. The CDR3 reads CSSLLAGANVLTF. CDR3 in DNA: TGCAGCTCTCTCCTCGCTGGGGCCAACGTCCTGACTTTC.

CDR3 loop: CASSTGQGRPSNEKLFF. The CDR3, as DNA: TGTGCCAGCAGCACTGGACAGGGTAGACCATCTAATGAAAAACTGTTTTTT. The gene calls are TRBV9 and TRBJ1-4, with TRBD1 matching over 8 bases. CDR3 size: 17 residues. J was trimmed by 3 bases and V by 4 bases; bases with no gene match: 11. Germline V gene sequence: CDR1 SGDLS, CDR2 YYNGEE.

This chain's CDR3 is CASSLVGLAGGTDTQYF. CDR3 DNA: TGTGCCAGCAGCTTGGTGGGACTAGCGGGGGGCACAGATACGCAGTATTTT. The chain links TRBV5-6 to TRBJ2-3, with 14 nucleotides matching TRBD2. The length of the CDR3 is 17 residues. Losses at the gene ends were 0 bases for V and 1 base for J; bases not matched to a gene: 1. Germline V lookup: CDR1 SGHDT, CDR2 YYEEEE.

This chain connects TRBV7-2 to TRBJ1-5; D might be TRBD1 (5 bases). The CDR3 spans 15 residues. Looked up from germline, CDR1 is SGHTA and CDR2 is FQGNSA. The V end was cut by 6 bases, the J end by 5 bases, with 17 bases between. This CDR3 is CASSSQGFLDQPQHF. DNA of the CDR3: TGTGCCAGCAGTTCCCAGGGTTTTCTAGATCAGCCCCAGCATTTT. The entire variable domain, with the rest obtained from reference TRBV7-2 and TRBJ1-5, is as follows: GAGVSQSPSNKVTEKGKDVELRCDPISGHTALYWYRQSLGQGLEFLIYFQGNSAPDKSGLPSDRFSAERTGGSVSTLTIQRTQQEDSAVYLCASSSQGFLDQPQHFGDGTRLSIL.

V is TRBV11-2 and J is TRBJ2-2; maybe TRBD2 (5 bases). The CDR3 is 15 residues long. Germline V gene lookup returns CDR1 SGHAT and CDR2 FQNNGV. Deletions cut 1 base from V and 0 bases from J, with 6 bases between. The CDR3 DNA follows: TGTGCCAGCAGCTTAGCGGACTCGAACACCGGGGAGCTGTTTTTT. This codes for CASSLADSNTGELFF.

The V gene is TRBV5-1, the J gene TRBJ2-5, with 10 bases that match TRBD1. J was trimmed by 9 bases and V by 2 bases; bases with no gene match: 7. The CDR3 extends over 14 amino acids. Germline V CDR1 and CDR2: SGHRS, YFSETQ. The CDR3 is CASSFGTGARAQYF. As DNA, the CDR3 is TGCGCCAGCAGCTTTGGGACAGGGGCAAGGGCCCAGTACTTC.

This sequence joins TRBV11-2 and TRBJ2-2, with 8 nucleotides matching TRBD2. The germline V gene has CDR1 SGHAT and CDR2 FQNNGV. J was trimmed by 7 bases and V by 4 bases; bases with no gene match: 11. The CDR3 is 16 amino acids. CDR3: CASSSTSGLRGGELFF. The CDR3 DNA is TGTGCCAGCAGCTCCACTAGCGGTCTCAGGGGCGGGGAGCTGTTTTTT.

J is TRBJ1-1 and V is TRBV7-3, with a tentative D call TRBD1 (6 bases). Looked up from germline, CDR1 is SGHTA and CDR2 is FQGTGA. Trimming removed 3 bases from V and 4 bases from J, with 9 bases in between. This CDR3 is 13 amino acids long. CDR3: CASSFSGVTEAFF. In DNA, the CDR3 is TGTGCCAGCAGCTTTTCAGGGGTCACTGAAGCTTTCTTT.

J is TRBJ1-3 and V is TRBV18; TRBD1 aligns across 7 bases. The CDR3 is 16 amino acids. Germline CDR1 is KGHSH and CDR2 is LQKENI. V was clipped by 2 bases and J by 0 bases; unmatched bases: 4. The CDR3 DNA follows: TGTGCCAGCTCACCAACAGGGGTGAACTCTGGAAACACCATATATTTT. This translates into CASSPTGVNSGNTIYF.

V and J are TRBV6-2 or TRBV6-3 and TRBJ1-1, with D possibly being TRBD1 (6 bases). Germline values: CDR1 MNHEY, CDR2 SVGEGT. There are 14 residues in the CDR3. The germline V and J ends were trimmed by 4 bases and 5 bases, with 14 bases remaining between them. CDR3 sequence reads: CASSSTGSGTEAFF. The CDR3 DNA sequence: TGTGCCAGCAGTTCAACAGGGTCCGGAACTGAAGCTTTCTTT.